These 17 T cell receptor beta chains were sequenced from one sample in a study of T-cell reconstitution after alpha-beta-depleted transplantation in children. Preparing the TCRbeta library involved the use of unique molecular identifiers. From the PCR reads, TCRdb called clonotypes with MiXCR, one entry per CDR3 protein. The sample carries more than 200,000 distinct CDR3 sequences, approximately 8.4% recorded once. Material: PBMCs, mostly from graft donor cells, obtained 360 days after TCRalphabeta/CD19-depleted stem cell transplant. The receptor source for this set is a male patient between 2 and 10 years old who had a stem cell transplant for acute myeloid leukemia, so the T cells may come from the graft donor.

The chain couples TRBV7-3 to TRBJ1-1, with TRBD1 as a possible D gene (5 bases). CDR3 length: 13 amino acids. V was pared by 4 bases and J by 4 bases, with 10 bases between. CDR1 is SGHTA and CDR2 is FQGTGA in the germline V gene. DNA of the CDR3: TGTGCCAGCAGCTCATACGGGGGCACTGAAGCTTTCTTT. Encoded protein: CASSSYGGTEAFF. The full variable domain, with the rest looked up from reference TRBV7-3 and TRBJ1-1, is GAGVSQTPSNKVTEKGKYVELRCDPISGHTALYWYRQSLGQGPEFLIYFQGTGAADDSGLPNDRFFAVRPEGSVSTLKIQRTERGDSAVYLCASSSYGGTEAFFGQGTRLTVV.

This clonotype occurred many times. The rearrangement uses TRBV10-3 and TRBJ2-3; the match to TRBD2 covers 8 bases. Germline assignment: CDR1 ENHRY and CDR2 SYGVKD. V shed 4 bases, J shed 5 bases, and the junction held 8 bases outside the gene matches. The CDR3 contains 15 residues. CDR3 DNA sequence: TGTGCCATCAGTGGTAGTGGCGGGGGGAAAGATACGCAGTATTTT. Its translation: CAISGSGGGKDTQYF.

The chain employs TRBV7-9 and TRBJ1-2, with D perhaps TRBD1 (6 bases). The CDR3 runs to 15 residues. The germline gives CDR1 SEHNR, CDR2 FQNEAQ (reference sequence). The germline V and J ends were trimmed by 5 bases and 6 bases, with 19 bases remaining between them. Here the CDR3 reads CASSTARGEEDGYTF. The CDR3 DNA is TGTGCCAGCAGCACAGCCAGGGGCGAAGAGGATGGCTACACCTTC.

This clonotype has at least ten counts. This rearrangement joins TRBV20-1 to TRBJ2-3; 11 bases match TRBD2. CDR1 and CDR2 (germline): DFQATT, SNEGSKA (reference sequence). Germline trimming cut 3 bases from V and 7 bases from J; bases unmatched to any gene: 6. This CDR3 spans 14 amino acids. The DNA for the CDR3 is TGCAGTGCTAGGGCTAGCGGGGGGTCTCATACGCAGTATTTT. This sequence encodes CSARASGGSHTQYF.

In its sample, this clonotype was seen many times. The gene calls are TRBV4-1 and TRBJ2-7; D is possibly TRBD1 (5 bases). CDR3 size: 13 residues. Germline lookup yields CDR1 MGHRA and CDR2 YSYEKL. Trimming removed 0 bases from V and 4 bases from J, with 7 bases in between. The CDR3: CASSQDKGYEQYF. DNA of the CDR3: TGCGCCAGCAGCCAAGATAAGGGGTACGAGCAGTACTTC.

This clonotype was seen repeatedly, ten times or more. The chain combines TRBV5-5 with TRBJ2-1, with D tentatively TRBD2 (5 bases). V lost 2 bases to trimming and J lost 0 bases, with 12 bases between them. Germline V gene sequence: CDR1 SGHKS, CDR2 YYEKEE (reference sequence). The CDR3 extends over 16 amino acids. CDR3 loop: CASSFSPGSSYNEQFF. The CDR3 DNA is TGTGCCAGCAGCTTCTCGCCGGGGAGCTCCTACAATGAGCAGTTCTTC.

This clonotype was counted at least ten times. The CDR3 DNA sequence: TGCGCCAGCAGCCAAGAAGGGGTGGGGAACACTGAAGCTTTCTTT. As protein: CASSQEGVGNTEAFF. V and J are TRBV4-3 and TRBJ1-1; D perhaps matches TRBD1 (5 bases). Germline-derived CDR1 and CDR2 are LGHNA and YSLEER. This CDR3 spans 15 amino acids. V was trimmed by 0 bases and J by 1 base, leaving 9 bases between them.

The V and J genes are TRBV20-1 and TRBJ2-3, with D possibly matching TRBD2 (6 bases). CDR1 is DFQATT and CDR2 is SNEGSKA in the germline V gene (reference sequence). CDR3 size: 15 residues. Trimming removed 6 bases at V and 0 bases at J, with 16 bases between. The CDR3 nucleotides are TGCAGTGCACCGACCGGGACTTCTAGCACAGATACGCAGTATTTT. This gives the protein CSAPTGTSSTDTQYF.

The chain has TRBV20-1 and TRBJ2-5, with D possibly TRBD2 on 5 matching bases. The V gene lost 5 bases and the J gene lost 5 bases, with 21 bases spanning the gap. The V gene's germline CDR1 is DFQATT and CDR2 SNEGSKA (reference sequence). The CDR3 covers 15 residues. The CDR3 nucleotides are TGCAGTGCTTGTCCTCGGAGCGGACCCGGGGAGACCCAGTACTTC. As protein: CSACPRSGPGETQYF.

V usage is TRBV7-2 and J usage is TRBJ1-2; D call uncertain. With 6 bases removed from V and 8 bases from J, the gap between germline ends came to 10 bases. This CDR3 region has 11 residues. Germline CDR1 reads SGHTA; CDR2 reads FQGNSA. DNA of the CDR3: TGTGCCAGCAGTCCTGGAGCGGGCTACACCTTC. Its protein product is CASSPGAGYTF. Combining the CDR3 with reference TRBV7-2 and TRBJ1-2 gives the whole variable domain GAGVSQSPSNKVTEKGKDVELRCDPISGHTALYWYRQSLGQGLEFLIYFQGNSAPDKSGLPSDRFSAERTGGSVSTLTIQRTQQEDSAVYLCASSPGAGYTFGSGTRLTVV.

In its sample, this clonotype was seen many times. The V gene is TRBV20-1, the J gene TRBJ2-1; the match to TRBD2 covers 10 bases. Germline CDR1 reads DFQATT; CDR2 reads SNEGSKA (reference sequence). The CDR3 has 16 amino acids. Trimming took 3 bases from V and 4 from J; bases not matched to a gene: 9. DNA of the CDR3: TGCAGTGCTAGCCCCAGGCTAGCGGGGGTATACAATGAGCAGTTCTTC. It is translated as CSASPRLAGVYNEQFF.

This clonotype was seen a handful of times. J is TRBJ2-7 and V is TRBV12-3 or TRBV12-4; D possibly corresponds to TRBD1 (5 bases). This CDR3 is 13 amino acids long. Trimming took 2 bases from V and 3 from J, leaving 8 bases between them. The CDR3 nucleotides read TGTGCCAGCAGTTTACCCAGGGTCTACGAGCAGTACTTC. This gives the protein CASSLPRVYEQYF.

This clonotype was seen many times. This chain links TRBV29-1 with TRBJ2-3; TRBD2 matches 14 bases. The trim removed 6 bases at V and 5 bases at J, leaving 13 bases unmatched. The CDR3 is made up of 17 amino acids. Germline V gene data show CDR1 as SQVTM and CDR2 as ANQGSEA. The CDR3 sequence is CSVAPRLAGGPRDTQYF. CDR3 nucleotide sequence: TGCAGCGTCGCCCCTAGACTAGCGGGAGGGCCTAGAGATACGCAGTATTTT.

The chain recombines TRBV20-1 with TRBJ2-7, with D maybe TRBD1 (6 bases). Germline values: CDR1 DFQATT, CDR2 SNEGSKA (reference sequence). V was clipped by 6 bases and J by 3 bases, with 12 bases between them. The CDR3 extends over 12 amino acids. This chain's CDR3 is CSATGPFYEQYF. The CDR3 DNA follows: TGCAGTGCGACAGGACCATTCTACGAGCAGTACTTC.

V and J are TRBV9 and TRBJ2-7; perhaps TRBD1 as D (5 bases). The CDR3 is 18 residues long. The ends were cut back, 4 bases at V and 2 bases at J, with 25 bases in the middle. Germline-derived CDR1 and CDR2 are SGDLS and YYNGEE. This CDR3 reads CASSPKCPTDSLTYEQYV. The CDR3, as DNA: TGTGCCAGCAGCCCAAAATGCCCGACAGACAGTCTGACCTACGAGCAGTACGTC.

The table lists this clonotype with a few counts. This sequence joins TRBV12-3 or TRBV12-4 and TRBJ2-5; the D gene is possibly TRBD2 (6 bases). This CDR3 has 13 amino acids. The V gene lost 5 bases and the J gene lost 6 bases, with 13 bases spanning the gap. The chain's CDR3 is CASSPQTSQTQYF. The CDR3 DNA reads TGTGCCAGCAGTCCTCAGACTAGTCAGACCCAGTACTTC.

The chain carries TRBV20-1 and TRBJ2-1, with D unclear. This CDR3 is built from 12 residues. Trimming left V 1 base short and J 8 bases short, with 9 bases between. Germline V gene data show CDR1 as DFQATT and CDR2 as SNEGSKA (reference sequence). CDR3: CSARAGRYEQFF. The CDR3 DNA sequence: TGCAGTGCTAGAGCCGGCCGCTATGAGCAGTTCTTC.